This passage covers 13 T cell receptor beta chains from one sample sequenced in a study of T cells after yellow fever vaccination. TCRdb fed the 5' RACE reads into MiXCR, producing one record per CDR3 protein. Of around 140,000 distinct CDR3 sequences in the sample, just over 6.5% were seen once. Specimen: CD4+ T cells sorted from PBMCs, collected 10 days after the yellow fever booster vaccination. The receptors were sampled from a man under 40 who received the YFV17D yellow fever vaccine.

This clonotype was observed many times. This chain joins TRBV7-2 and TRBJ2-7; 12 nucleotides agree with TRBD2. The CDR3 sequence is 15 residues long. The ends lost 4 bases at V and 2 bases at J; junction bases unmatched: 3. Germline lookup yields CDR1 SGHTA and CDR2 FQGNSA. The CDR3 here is CASSSGLAGPYEQYF. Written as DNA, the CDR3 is TGTGCCAGCAGCTCCGGACTAGCGGGACCCTACGAGCAGTACTTC.

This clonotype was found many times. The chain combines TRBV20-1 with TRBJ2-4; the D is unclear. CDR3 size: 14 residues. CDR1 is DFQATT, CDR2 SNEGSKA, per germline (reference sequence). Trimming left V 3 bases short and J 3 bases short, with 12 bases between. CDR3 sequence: CSASPTLNKNIQYF. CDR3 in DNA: TGCAGTGCTAGTCCAACCCTTAACAAAAACATTCAGTACTTC.

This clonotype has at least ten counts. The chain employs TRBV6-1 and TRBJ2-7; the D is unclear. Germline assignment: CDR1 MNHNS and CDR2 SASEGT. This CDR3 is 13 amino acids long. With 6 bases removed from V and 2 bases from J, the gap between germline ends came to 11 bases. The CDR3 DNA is TGTGCCAGCAGCCCCACTGTGCCCTACGAGCAGTACTTC. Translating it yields CASSPTVPYEQYF.

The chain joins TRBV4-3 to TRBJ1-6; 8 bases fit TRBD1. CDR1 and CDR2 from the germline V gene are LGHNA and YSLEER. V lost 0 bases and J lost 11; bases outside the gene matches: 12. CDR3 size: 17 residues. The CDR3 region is CASSQDLAGQGITPLHF. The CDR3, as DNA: TGCGCCAGCAGCCAAGATTTGGCCGGACAGGGTATTACACCCCTCCACTTT.

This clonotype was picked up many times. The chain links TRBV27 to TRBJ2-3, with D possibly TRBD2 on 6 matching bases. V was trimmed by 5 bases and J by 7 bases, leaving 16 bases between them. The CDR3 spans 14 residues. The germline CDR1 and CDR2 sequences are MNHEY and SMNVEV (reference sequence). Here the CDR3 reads CASSPLDYQNTQYF. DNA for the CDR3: TGTGCCAGCAGTCCCCTGGACTATCAGAATACGCAGTATTTT.

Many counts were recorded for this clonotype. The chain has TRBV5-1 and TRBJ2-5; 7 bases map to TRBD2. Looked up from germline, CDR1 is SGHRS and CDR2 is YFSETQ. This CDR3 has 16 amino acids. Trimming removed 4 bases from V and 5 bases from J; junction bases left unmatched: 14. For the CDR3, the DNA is TGCGCCAGCAGCGCCGGACAAGGGGAGGGAGGGGAGACCCAGTACTTC. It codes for CASSAGQGEGGETQYF.

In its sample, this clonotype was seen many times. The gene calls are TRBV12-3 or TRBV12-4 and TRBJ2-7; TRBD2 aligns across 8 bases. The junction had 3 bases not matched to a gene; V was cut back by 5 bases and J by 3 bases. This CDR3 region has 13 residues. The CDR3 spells CASSNSGIYEQYF. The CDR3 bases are TGTGCCAGCAGTAATAGCGGGATCTACGAGCAGTACTTC.

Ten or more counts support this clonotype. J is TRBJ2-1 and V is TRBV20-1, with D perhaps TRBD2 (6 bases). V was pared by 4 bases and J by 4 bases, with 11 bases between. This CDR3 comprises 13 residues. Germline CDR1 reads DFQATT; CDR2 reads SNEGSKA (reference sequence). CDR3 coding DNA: TGCAGTGCTACGATTAGCGGTTACAATGAGCAGTTCTTC. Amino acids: CSATISGYNEQFF.

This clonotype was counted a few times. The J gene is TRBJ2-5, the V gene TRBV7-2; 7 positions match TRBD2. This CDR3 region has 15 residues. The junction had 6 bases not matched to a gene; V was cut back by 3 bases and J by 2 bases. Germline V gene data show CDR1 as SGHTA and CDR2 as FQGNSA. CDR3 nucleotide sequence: TGTGCCAGCAGCTTTGTGGCTAGCGGTCAAGAGACCCAGTACTTC. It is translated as CASSFVASGQETQYF. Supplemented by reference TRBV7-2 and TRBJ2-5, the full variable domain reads GAGVSQSPSNKVTEKGKDVELRCDPISGHTALYWYRQSLGQGLEFLIYFQGNSAPDKSGLPSDRFSAERTGGSVSTLTIQRTQQEDSAVYLCASSFVASGQETQYFGPGTRLLVL.

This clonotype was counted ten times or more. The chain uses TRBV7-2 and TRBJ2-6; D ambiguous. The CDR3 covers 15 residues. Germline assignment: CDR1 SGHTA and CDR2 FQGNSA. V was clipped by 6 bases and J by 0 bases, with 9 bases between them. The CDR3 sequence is CASSQIISGANVLTF. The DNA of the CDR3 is TGTGCCAGCAGTCAAATCATCTCTGGGGCCAACGTCCTGACTTTC.

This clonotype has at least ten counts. The CDR3 DNA sequence: TGTGCCAGCAGGATTTGGGACAGGGCCTACGAGCAGTACTTC. It is translated as CASRIWDRAYEQYF. This sequence joins TRBV12-3 or TRBV12-4 and TRBJ2-7; 9 bases match TRBD1. This CDR3 region has 14 residues. Trimming cost V 6 bases and J 2 bases; bases outside gene matches: 5.

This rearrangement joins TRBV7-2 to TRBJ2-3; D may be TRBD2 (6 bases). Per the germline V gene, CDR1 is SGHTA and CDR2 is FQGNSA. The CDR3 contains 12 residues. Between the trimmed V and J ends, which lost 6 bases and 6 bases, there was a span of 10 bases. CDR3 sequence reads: CASRQAGDTQYF. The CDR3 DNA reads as TGTGCCAGCAGACAAGCGGGCGATACGCAGTATTTT.

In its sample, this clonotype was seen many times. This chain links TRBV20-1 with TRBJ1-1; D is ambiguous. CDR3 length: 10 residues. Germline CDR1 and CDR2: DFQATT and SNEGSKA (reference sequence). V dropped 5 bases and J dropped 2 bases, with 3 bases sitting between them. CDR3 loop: CSAQNTEAFF. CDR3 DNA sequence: TGCAGTGCTCAAAACACTGAAGCTTTCTTT.